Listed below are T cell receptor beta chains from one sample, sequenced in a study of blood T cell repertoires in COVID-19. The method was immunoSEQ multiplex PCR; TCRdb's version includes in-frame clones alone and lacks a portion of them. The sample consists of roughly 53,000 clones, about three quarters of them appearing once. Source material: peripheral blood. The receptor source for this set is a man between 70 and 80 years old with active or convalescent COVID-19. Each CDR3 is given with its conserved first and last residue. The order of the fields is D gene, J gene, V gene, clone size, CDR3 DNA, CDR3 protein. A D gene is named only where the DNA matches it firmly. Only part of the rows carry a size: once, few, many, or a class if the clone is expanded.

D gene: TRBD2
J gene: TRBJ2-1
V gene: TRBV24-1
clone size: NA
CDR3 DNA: TGTGCCACCAGTGATAGCGGGAGTTGGAATGAGCAGTTCTTC
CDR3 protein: CATSDSGSWNEQFF

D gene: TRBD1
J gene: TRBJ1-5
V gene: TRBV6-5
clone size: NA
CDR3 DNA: TGTGCCAGCAGTTATGACAGGGCGCGTCAGCCCCAGCATTTT
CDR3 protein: CASSYDRARQPQHF

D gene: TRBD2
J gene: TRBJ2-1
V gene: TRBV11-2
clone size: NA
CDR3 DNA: TGTGCCAGCAGCTCCTTAGCGGGTGGCAACAATGAGCAGTTCTTC
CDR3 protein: CASSSLAGGNNEQFF

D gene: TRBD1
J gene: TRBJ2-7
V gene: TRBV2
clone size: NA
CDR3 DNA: TGTGCCAGCAGTCTTACCCGACAGGGGGTCCACGAGCAGTACTTC
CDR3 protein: CASSLTRQGVHEQYF

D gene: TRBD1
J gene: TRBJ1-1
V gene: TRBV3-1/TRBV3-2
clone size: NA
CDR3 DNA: TGTGCCAGCAGCCAAGCCAGGGGGCAGGCTGAAGCTTTCTTT
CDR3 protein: CASSQARGQAEAFF

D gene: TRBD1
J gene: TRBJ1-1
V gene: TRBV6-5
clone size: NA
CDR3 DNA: TGTGCCAGCAGTTCCTGGACAGGGAGGACTGAAGCTTTCTTT
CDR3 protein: CASSSWTGRTEAFF

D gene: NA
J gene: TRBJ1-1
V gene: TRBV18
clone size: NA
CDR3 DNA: TGTGCCAGCTCACCTGGGGCTAACTTAAGATACACTGAAGCTTTCTTT
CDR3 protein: CASSPGANLRYTEAFF

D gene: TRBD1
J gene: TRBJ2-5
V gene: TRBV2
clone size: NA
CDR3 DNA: TGTGCCAGCAGCAGAAGGGACAGGGAATTCCAAGAGACCCAGTACTTC
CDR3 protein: CASSRRDREFQETQYF

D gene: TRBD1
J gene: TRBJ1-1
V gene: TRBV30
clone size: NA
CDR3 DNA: TGTGCCTGGAGTAACAGGGGGAACACTGAAGCTTTCTTT
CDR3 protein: CAWSNRGNTEAFF

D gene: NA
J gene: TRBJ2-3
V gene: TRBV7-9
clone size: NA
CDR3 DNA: TGTGCCAGCAGCTTCGGGAGTGCAGATACGCAGTATTTT
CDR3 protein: CASSFGSADTQYF

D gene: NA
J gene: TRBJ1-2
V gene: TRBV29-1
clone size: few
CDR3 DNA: TGCAGCGTTAGCGAACAGGGATTGAACTATGGCTACACCTTC
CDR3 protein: CSVSEQGLNYGYTF

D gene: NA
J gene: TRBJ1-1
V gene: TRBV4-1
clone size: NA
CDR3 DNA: TGCGCCAGCAGCCAAATCCCCCTGGACACAGTCCAAGCTTTCTTT
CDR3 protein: CASSQIPLDTVQAFF

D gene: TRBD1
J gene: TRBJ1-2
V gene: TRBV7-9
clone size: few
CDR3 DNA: TGTGCCAGCAGCGCTAGGGGGACAGTGGGTCTTAAGGGCTACACCTTC
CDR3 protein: CASSARGTVGLKGYTF

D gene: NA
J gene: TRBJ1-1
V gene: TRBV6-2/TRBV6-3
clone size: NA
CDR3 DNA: TGTGCCAGCAGTTATTTTGGGCCGAACACTGAAGCTTTCTTT
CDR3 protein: CASSYFGPNTEAFF

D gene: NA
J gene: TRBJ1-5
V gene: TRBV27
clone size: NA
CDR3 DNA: TGTGCCAGCAGTTTCTTGTCAGGGGAACAGCCCCAGCATTTT
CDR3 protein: CASSFLSGEQPQHF

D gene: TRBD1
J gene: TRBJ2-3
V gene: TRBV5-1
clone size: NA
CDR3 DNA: TGCGCCAGCAGCTTGGAAAACAGGGGGCACGATACGCAGTATTTT
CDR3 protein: CASSLENRGHDTQYF

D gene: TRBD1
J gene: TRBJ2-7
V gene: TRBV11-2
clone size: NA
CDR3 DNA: TGTGCCAGCAGCCAAGGGACAGGGGGGTACGAGCAGTACTTC
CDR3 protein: CASSQGTGGYEQYF

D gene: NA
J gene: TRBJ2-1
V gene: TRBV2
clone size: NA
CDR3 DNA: TGTGCCAGCAGACCTCCCCCTTGGGGCGGAACAAGAGCCTCCTACAATGAGCAGTTCTTC
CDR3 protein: CASRPPPWGGTRASYNEQFF

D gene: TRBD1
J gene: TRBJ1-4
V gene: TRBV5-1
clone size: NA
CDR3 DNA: TGCGCCAGCAGCAACAGGGGCGAAAATGAAAAACTGTTTTTT
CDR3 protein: CASSNRGENEKLFF

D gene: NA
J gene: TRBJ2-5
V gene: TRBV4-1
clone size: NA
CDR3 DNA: TGCGCCAGCAGCCCAAGAGTCCCGGGAGAGACCCAGTACTTC
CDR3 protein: CASSPRVPGETQYF

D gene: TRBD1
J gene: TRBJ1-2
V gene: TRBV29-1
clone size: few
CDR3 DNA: TGCAGCGTTGACGGGACAGGGTGGGATGGCTACACCTTC
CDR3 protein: CSVDGTGWDGYTF

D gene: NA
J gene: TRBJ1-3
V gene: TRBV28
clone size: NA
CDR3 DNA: TGTGCCAGCAGGGGCTTCCGCTCTGGAAACACCATATATTTT
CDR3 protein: CASRGFRSGNTIYF

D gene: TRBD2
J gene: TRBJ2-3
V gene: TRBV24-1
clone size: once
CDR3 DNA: TGTGCCACCAGTGATCCTGGACTAGCGGGGGGGTCGGGTACGCAGTATTTT
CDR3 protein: CATSDPGLAGGSGTQYF

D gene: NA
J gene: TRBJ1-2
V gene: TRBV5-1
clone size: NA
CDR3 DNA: TGCGCCAGCCACTCTCAGGGAGGAGAAGGCTACACCTTC
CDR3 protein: CASHSQGGEGYTF

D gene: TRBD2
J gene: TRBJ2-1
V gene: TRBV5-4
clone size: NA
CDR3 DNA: TGTGCCAGCAGCTTAGCGCGGGGGGAGCAGTACAATGAGCAGTTCTTC
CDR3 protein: CASSLARGEQYNEQFF

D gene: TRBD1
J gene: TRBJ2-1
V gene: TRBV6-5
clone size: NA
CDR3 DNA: TGTGCCAGCAGTCCCCAGGGGGCGCAGAAATCTGAGCAGTTCTTC
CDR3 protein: CASSPQGAQKSEQFF

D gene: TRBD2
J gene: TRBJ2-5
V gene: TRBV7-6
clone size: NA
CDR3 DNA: TGTGCCAGCAGCTACAACCCGGGACTACAAGAGACCCAGTACTTC
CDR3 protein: CASSYNPGLQETQYF

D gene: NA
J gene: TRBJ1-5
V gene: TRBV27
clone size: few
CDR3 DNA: TGTGCCAGCAGTCCACAGCTCAATCAGCCCCAGCATTTT
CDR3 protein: CASSPQLNQPQHF

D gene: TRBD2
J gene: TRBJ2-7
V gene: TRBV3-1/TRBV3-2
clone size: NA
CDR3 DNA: TGTGCCAGCAGTCGTCAGGGTGGCGGGAGGGCTTACGAGCAGTACTTC
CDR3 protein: CASSRQGGGRAYEQYF

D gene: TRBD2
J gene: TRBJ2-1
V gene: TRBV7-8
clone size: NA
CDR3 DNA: TGTGCCAGCAGCTTAGGGGGGACTAGCGGGAACTACAATGAGCAGTTCTTC
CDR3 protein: CASSLGGTSGNYNEQFF

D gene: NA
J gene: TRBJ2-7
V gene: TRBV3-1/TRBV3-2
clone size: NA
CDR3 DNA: TGTGCCAGCAGGCTCAGGGGCTCCTACGAGCAGTACTTC
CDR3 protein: CASRLRGSYEQYF

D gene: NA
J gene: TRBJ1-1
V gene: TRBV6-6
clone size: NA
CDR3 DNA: TGTGCCAGCAGGGCTGGGGGCGCAGAAACTGAAGCTTTCTTT
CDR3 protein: CASRAGGAETEAFF

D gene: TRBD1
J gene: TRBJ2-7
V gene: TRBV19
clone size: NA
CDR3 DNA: TGTGCCAGTAGTTACCGCGGACAGGGAGTTGTGCAGTACTTC
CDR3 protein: CASSYRGQGVVQYF

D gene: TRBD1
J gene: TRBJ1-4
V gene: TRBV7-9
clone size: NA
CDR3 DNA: TGTGCCAGCAGCACGGGACAGGGTAGTGAAAAACTGTTTTTT
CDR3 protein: CASSTGQGSEKLFF

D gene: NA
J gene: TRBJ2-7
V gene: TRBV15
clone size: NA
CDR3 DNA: TGTGCCACCAGCAAAGGTCAGGGAACCTACGAGCAGTACTTC
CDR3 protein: CATSKGQGTYEQYF

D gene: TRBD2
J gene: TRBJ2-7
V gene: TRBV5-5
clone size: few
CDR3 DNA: TGTGCCAGCAGCCGGACTAGCGGGGGGACGGAGCAGTACTTC
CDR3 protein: CASSRTSGGTEQYF

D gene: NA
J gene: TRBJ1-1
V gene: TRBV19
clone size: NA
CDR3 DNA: TGTGCCAGTAGTTGGAGGATGAACACTGAAGCTTTCTTT
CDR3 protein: CASSWRMNTEAFF

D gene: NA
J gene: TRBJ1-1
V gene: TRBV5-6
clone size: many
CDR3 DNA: TGTGCCAGCAGCTACGCCCAGGACAATATGAACACTGAAGCTTTCTTT
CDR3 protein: CASSYAQDNMNTEAFF

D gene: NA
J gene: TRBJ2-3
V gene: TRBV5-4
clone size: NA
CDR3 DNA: TGTGCCAGCCGGAGCCGTGAGGCAGATACGCAGTATTTT
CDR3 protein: CASRSREADTQYF

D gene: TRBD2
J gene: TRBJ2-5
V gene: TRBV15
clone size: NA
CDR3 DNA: TGTGCCACCAGCAGAGCGGGGGGACGGGAGACCCAGTACTTC
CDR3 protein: CATSRAGGRETQYF

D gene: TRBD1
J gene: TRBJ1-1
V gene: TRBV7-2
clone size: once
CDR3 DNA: TGTGCCAGCAGTCTACAGGGGTTTGGTACTGAAGCTTTCTTT
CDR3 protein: CASSLQGFGTEAFF

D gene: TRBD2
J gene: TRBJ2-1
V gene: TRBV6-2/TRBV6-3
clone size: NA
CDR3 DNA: TGTGCCAGCAGTTCAGGGACTAGCGGGAGAGGGGGTCGCAATGAGCAGTTCTTC
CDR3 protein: CASSSGTSGRGGRNEQFF

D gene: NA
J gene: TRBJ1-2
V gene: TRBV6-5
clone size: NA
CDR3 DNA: TGTGCCACCATAACGGCCAGGGACTTTGGCTATGGCTACACCTTC
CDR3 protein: CATITARDFGYGYTF